This TCR beta chain was identified during a study of blood T cell repertoires in COVID-19. About the research overall: Samples taken during acute and convalescent COVID-19 were collected in the United States, Italy and Spain. T cells, B-cell-depleted T cells, or PBMCs provided the cDNA or gDNA that served as material.

Authors' data handling: Reference gene primer amplification in the assay estimated nucleated cell counts. The table came from immunoSEQ multiplex PCR; TCRdb's copy has only in-frame clones and leaves some out. Clonal size and the V and J genes are those of that table, whereas D and trimming came from the DNA. Among more than 70,000 clones, 80% were seen once, and the ten largest hold about 9.3%. CDR3 length equals 17 residues. The TCR was taken from a woman aged 65 to 85 with acute or convalescent COVID-19. V usage is TRBV12-2 and J usage is TRBJ2-1; the D call of TRBD2 is as the table states it, not checked on the DNA. TRBV12-2 is shown as a pseudogene. Material: peripheral blood. The CDR3 region is CASRYRLAGGLRNEQFF. In DNA, the CDR3 is TGTGCAAGTCGCTACCGACTAGCGGGGGGGCTTCGGAATGAGCAGTTCTTC.